This T cell receptor (beta chain) was captured in a study of T cell responses to AZD1222 COVID-19 vaccine (dated by TCRdb to about 2021). Background on the whole study: AZD1222 recipients given second doses at about 4 weeks or at about 12 weeks were pooled, since spike-specific TCR depth and breadth were not found to differ between the two schedules. A total of about 230 trial participants underwent TCR sequencing, of whom approximately 210 received two doses of AZD1222 and about 25 received two doses of the MenACWY control vaccine. Trial participants were enrolled by age into subgroups of 18-55, 56-69 and 70-plus years, and about 150, 27 and 61 TCR-sequenced participants, respectively, were included in these subgroups. What the study reported, not specific to this receptor: Because no day 14 peak-response samples were available, repertoires were characterized only after the peak T cell response. After two AZD1222 doses, spike-specific TCR breadth and depth were significantly higher than at day 0 and than in MenACWY recipients. The vaccine-associated CD4 TCRs covered the entire spike protein, and the dominant responses fell in regions 160-218 and 743-854. In the small 56-69-year group, the increase in depth fell short of significance, most likely because of low power. Nearly half of unique spike-specific TCRs reportedly recognized epitopes outside regions mutated in the B.1.351 and B.1.1.7 variants. Participants were mostly white British, with more females than males. The authors suggested clonal diversity may have been underestimated. Conclusions about previously exposed vaccinees are limited, since just five or six AZD1222 recipients were seropositive for SARS-CoV-2 at baseline.

The intended sense of this specimen's time point label: baseline before first vaccination. Vaccinee samples were obtained from the UK trials COV001 and COV002, which included a single-blind randomized controlled phase 2/3 trial of AZD1222 (ChAdOx1 nCoV-19) in healthy adults. For TCRbeta chain sequencing, PBMC samples were collected from trial participants at day 0 and at day 28 after the second dose. CDR1 and CDR2 are read off the germline V gene (reference sequence) as LGHDT and YNNKEL. The CDR3 sequence holds 13 residues, the cysteine and phenylalanine included. The DNA shown is the 39-base CDR3, in frame from base 1. Deletion took 4 bases off V and 5 bases off J, with a span of 11 bases between the germline ends. The count of this clone is one. What this receptor recognizes is not known. No base quality information exists; no much larger clone differs at one position. The CDR3 regions of human TCRbeta chains were subjected to immunosequencing. The published analysis was carried out like this. TCRs in the repertoires were matched against a reference library of SARS-CoV-2-specific TCRs that had been generated with the MIRA antigen-specificity platform. Breadth meant the fraction of unique TCRs that were SARS-CoV-2-associated, whereas depth meant the fraction of total T cells that were SARS-CoV-2-associated. Using the MIRA data, every spike-specific TCR was mapped to the spike region that the TCR reacted to and assigned to either a CD4 or a CD8 class. Log10-transformed breadth and depth values were compared by one-way ANOVA with Sidak's multiple comparisons tests. TCRdb took this table from immuneACCESS and kept in-frame rearrangements with V and J called. Such tables lack part of the clones; where checked against another copy, unresolved V genes explain under half of the gap, and the rest is unexplained. V, J and clone size were drawn from that table, and D and trimming were deduced from the DNA. In this sample the table shows approximately 60,000 clones, 75% to 90% of which occur a single time. Clones ranked in the top ten supply approximately 15% of the sample.

The sequence derives from an adult in good health. The V and J genes are TRBV3-1 (or the pseudogene TRBV3-2) and TRBJ2-5; too little of a D gene remains to name it. Sequenced material: peripheral blood, taken on day 0 of AZD1222 vaccination. The DNA is TGTGCCAGCAGCCTACCGAATATCGAGACCCAGTACTTC. The translation is CASSLPNIETQYF.